The source of this T cell receptor beta chain is a study of T cells in Graves' hyperthyroidism and ophthalmopathy. Study results and limitations: Most thyroid-expanded clonotypes above 0.001 were also found in blood. A model of 13 V-J pairs discriminated ophthalmopathy from stable hyperthyroidism.

The V segment lost 6 bases and the J segment 3 bases; nucleotides outside the gene matches: 12. Germline V gives CDR1 DFQATT, CDR2 SNEGSKA (reference sequence). The CDR3 is 16 residues long. Researchers barred patients who had uncontrolled infection, other autoimmune disease, pregnancy or lactation. Template material for amplifying TCR beta CDR3 regions consisted of RNA transcripts. A set of HTBI primers served as the primers for a first-round RT-PCR of the TCR CDR3. TCRdb itself ran the multiplex PCR reads through MiXCR, one entry per CDR3 protein. Here the sample spans 500,000 or so distinct CDR3 sequences, about 16% being singletons. As concerns this clonotype: As yet, its antigen is unknown.

The material sequenced was blood. The TCR originated in a woman aged 30 to 39 with Graves' ophthalmopathy. The chain joins TRBV20-1 to TRBJ2-7; 12 bases align to TRBD1. The CDR3 sequence is CSAQYSGTGGFYEQYF. Written as DNA, the CDR3 is TGCAGTGCACAATACTCCGGGACAGGGGGCTTCTACGAGCAGTACTTC.